These 2 T cell receptor beta chains came from one sample sequenced in a study of PD-1 blockade in classical Hodgkin lymphoma. All patients experienced relapse after autologous stem cell transplantation, and brentuximab vedotin exposure was variable. Repertoires were generated with immunoSEQ multiplex PCR, while TCRdb's copy carries only in-frame clones and drops some. The top ten clones hold more than 2.5% of a sample with 25,000 to 30,000 clones, 70% to 75% of them seen once. The material sequenced was peripheral blood mononuclear cells (PBMCs), taken before the second cycle of nivolumab. The receptors here all came from a human donor with classical Hodgkin lymphoma.

The chain employs TRBV18 and TRBJ2-5; D is tentatively TRBD1 or TRBD2 (6 bases each). V dropped 5 bases and J dropped 5 bases, with 12 bases sitting between them. Germline CDR1 and CDR2: KGHSH and LQKENI. CDR3 length: 13 residues. CDR3 in amino acids: CASSGGQLETQYF. CDR3 nucleotides: TGTGCCAGCTCAGGGGGGCAGCTCGAGACCCAGTACTTC.

This clone was seen only a few times. The chain combines TRBV28 with TRBJ2-7, with 7 bases matching TRBD2. V lost 6 bases, J lost 0 bases, and 11 bases stayed unmatched. Germline V gene data show CDR1 as MDHEN and CDR2 as SYDVKM. This CDR3 comprises 16 residues. The CDR3 spells CASSPRGASGSYEQYF. The CDR3 coding sequence is TGTGCCAGCAGCCCTCGCGGGGCTAGCGGCTCCTACGAGCAGTACTTC.